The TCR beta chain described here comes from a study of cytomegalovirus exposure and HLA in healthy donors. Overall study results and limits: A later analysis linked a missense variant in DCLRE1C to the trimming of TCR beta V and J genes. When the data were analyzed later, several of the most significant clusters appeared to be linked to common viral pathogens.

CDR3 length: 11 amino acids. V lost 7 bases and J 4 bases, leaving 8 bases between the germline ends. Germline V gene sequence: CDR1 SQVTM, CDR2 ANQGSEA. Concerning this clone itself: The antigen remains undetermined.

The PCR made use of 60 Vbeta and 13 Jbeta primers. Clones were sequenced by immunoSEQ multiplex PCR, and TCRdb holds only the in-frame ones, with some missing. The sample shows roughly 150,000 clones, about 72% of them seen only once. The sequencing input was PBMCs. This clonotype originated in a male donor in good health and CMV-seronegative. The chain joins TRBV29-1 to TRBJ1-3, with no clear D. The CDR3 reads CSAPEGNTIYF. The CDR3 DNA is TGCAGCGCCCCGGAGGGAAACACCATATATTTT.